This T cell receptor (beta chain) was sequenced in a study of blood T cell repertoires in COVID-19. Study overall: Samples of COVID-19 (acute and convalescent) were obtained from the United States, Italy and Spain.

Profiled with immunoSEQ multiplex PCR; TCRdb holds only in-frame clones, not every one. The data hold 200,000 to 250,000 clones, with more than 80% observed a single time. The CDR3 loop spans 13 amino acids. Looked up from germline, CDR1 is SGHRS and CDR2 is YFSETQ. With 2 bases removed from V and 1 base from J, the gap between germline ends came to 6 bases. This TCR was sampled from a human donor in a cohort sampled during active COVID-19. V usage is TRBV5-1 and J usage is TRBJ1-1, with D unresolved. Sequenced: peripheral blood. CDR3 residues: CASSLSRNTEAFF. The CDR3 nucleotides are TGCGCCAGCAGCTTATCCCGGAACACTGAAGCTTTCTTT.